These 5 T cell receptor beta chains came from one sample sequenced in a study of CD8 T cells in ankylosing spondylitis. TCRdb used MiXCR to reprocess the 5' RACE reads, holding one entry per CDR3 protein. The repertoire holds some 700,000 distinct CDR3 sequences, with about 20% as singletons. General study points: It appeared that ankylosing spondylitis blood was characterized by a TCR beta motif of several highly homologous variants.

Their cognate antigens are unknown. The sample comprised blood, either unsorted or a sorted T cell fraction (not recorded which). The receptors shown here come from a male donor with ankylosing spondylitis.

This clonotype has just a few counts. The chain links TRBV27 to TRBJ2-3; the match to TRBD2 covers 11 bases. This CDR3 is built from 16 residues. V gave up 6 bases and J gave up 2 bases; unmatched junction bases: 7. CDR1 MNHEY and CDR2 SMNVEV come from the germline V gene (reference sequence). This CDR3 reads CASSRLAGGATDTQYF. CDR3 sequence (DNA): TGTGCCAGCAGCCGTTTAGCGGGAGGGGCCACAGATACGCAGTATTTT.

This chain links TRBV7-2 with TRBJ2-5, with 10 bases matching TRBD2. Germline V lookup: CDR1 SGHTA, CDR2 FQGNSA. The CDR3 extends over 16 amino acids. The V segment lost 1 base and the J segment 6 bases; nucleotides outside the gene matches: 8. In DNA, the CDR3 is TGTGCCAGCAGCTTAGGGCCTAGCGGGAGTCAGAAGACCCAGTACTTC. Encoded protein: CASSLGPSGSQKTQYF.

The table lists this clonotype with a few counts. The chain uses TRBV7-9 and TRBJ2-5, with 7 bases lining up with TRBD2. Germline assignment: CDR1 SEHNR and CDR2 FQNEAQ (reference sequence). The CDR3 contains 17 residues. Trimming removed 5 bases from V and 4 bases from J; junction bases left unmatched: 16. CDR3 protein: CASSISGFVSRGETQYF. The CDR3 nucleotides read TGTGCCAGCAGCATTAGCGGGTTCGTCTCCCGGGGAGAGACCCAGTACTTC.

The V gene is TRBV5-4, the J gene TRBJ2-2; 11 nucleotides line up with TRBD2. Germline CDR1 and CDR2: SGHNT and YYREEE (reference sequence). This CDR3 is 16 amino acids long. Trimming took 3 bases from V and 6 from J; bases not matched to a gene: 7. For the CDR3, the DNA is TGTGCCAGCAGCTCCTTAGCGGGAGGGGTTCCCGGGGAGCTGTTTTTT. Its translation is CASSSLAGGVPGELFF. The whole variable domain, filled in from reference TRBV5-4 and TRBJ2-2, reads ETGVTQSPTHLIKTRGQQVTLRCSSQSGHNTVSWYQQALGQGPQFIFQYYREEENGRGNFPPRFSGLQFPNYSSELNVNALELDDSALYLCASSSLAGGVPGELFFGEGSRLTVL.

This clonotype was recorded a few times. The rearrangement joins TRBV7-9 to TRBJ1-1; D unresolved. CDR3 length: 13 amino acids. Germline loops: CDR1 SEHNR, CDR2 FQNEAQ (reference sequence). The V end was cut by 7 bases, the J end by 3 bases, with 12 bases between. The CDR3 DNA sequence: TGTGCCAGCATTAACGATGTGGACACTGAAGCTTTCTTT. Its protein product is CASINDVDTEAFF.